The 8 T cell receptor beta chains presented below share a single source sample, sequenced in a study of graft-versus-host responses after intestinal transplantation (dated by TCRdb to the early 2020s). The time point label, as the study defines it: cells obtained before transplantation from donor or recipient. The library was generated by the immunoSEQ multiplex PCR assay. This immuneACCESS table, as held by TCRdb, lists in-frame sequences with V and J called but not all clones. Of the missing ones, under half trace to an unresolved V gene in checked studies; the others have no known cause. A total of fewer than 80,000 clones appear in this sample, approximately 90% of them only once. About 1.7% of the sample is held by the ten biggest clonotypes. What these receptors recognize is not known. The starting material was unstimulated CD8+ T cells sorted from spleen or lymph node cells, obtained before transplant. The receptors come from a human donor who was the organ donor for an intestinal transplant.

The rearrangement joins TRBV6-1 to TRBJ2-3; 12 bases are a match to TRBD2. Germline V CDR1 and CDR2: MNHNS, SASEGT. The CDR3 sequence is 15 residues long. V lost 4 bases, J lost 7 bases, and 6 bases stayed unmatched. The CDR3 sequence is CASSGRLAGANTQYF. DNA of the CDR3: TGTGCCAGCAGTGGAAGACTAGCGGGAGCTAATACGCAGTATTTT.

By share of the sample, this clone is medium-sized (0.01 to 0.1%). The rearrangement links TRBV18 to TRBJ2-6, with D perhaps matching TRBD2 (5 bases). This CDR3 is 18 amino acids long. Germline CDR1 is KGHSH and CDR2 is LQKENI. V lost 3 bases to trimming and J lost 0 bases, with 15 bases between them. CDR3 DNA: TGTGCCAGCTCACCCGACCCGGGGTCCCTCTCTGGGGCCAACGTCCTGACTTTC. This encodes CASSPDPGSLSGANVLTF.

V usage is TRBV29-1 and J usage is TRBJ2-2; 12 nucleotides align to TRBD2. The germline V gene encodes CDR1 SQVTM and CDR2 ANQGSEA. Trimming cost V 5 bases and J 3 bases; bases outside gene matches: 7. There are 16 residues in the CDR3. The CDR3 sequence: CSVRTSGISHTGELFF. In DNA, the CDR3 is TGCAGCGTTAGGACTAGCGGGATTTCACACACCGGGGAGCTGTTTTTT.

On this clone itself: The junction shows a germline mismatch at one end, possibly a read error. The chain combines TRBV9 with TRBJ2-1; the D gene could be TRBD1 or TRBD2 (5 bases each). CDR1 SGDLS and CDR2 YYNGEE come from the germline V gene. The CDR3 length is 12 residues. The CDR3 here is CASGVEGNGQFF. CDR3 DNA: TGTGCCAGCGGCGTAGAGGGGAATGGGCAGTTCTTC.

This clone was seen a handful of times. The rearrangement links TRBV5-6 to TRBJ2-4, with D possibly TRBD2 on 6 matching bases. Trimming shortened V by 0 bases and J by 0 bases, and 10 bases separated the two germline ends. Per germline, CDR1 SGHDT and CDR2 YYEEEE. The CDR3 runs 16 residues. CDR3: CASSLERALAKNIQYF. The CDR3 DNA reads TGTGCCAGCAGCTTGGAGCGGGCCCTAGCCAAAAACATTCAGTACTTC. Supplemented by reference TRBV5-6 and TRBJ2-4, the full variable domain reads DAGVTQSPTHLIKTRGQQVTLRCSPKSGHDTVSWYQQALGQGPQFIFQYYEEEERQRGNFPDRFSGHQFPNYSSELNVNALLLGDSALYLCASSLERALAKNIQYFGAGTRLSVL.

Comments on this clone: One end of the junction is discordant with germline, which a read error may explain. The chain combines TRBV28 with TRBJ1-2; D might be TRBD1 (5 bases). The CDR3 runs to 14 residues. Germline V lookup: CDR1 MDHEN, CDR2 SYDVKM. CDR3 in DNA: TGTGCCAGCAGTGTATATCGCAGGGACTATGGCTGCACCTTC. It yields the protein CASSVYRRDYGCTF.

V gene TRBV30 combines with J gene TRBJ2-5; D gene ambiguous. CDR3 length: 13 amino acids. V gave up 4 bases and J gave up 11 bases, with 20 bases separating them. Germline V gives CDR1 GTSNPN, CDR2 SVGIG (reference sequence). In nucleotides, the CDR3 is TGTGCCTGGAATTCCGTTAGCTCCTACGGGCAGTACTTC. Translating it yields CAWNSVSSYGQYF.

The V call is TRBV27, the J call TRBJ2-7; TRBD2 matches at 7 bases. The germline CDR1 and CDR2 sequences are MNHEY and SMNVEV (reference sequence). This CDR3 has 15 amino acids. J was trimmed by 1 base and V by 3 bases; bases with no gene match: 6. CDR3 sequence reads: CASSFYREASYEQYF. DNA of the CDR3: TGTGCCAGCAGTTTCTATCGGGAGGCGTCCTACGAGCAGTACTTC.